This passage covers 8 T cell receptor beta chains from one sample sequenced in a study of graft-versus-host responses after intestinal transplantation. These receptors' targets are unknown. Clones were sequenced by immunoSEQ multiplex PCR, and TCRdb holds only the in-frame ones, with some missing. This table has roughly 97,000 clones, more than 75% appearing once. The source was unstimulated CD4+ T cells sorted from spleen or lymph node cells, collected before intestinal transplant. The receptor set was obtained from a human donor who received an intestinal transplant.

The chain carries TRBV6-5 and TRBJ2-4, with a weak D call TRBD2 (6 bases). The CDR3 loop spans 16 amino acids. Trimming shortened V by 2 bases and J by 9 bases, and 20 bases separated the two germline ends. The V gene's germline CDR1 is MNHEY and CDR2 SVGAGI. CDR3 sequence reads: CASSYLVAGGVGIQYF. DNA of the CDR3: TGTGCCAGCAGTTACCTTGTCGCCGGAGGGGTTGGCATTCAGTACTTC.

The rearrangement joins TRBV7-9 to TRBJ1-6; D may be TRBD1 (6 bases). CDR3 size: 15 residues. Germline CDR1 SEHNR, CDR2 FQNEAQ (reference sequence). Trimming removed 2 bases at V and 2 bases at J, with 7 bases between. CDR3 residues: CASSLRQAYNSPLHF. DNA of the CDR3: TGTGCCAGCAGCTTAAGACAGGCCTATAATTCACCCCTCCACTTT.

The J gene is TRBJ2-5, the V gene TRBV6-1; 7 bases align to TRBD1. The V gene's germline CDR1 is MNHNS and CDR2 SASEGT. J lost 1 base, V lost 6 bases, and 5 bases had no gene match. CDR3 size: 14 residues. The CDR3 protein is CASRKGDSQETQYF. The CDR3, as DNA: TGTGCCAGCAGGAAAGGGGACAGCCAAGAGACCCAGTACTTC.

This sequence joins TRBV7-9 and TRBJ2-3; D possibly uses TRBD1 or TRBD2 (5 bases each). Per germline, CDR1 SEHNR and CDR2 FQNEAQ (reference sequence). V gave up 4 bases and J gave up 0 bases, with 11 bases separating them. CDR3 size: 15 residues. The CDR3 region has the DNA TGTGCCAGCAGCTCACGAGGGGCCAGCACAGATACGCAGTATTTT. Its protein product is CASSSRGASTDTQYF. Drawing the rest from reference TRBV7-9 and TRBJ2-3, the complete variable domain is DTGVSQNPRHKITKRGQNVTFRCDPISEHNRLYWYRQTLGQGPEFLTYFQNEAQLEKSRLLSDRFSAERPKGSFSTLEIQRTEQGDSAMYLCASSSRGASTDTQYFGPGTRLTVL.

This clone was seen only once. The V gene is TRBV29-1, the J gene TRBJ1-4, with 11 bases that match TRBD1. Per germline, CDR1 SQVTM and CDR2 ANQGSEA. This CDR3 has 15 amino acids. The V segment lost 6 bases and the J segment 8 bases; nucleotides outside the gene matches: 11. The CDR3 DNA reads TGCAGCGTCGGGGGACAGGGGGGTTCAGAAGAAAAACTGTTTTTT. Protein product: CSVGGQGGSEEKLFF.

Here the CDR3 DNA reads TGTGCCAGCAGCGCATCTGGGGCCAACGTCCTGACTTTC. Its protein product is CASSASGANVLTF. This chain links TRBV9 with TRBJ2-6; no firm D call. This CDR3 is built from 13 residues. Trimming left V 3 bases short and J 1 base short, with 2 bases between. The germline gives CDR1 SGDLS, CDR2 YYNGEE.

This clone showed up just once. This chain joins TRBV11-2 and TRBJ1-2, with D hard to call. Germline CDR1 and CDR2: SGHAT and FQNNGV. The V and J ends lost 5 bases and 4 bases respectively, with 20 bases between them. This CDR3 comprises 16 residues. Here the CDR3 DNA reads TGTGCCAGCAGCCAGCGAGTGTCCAGGAGACGCTATGGCTACACCTTC. Its protein is CASSQRVSRRRYGYTF.

J is TRBJ2-6 and V is TRBV13; TRBD1 aligns across 10 bases. After removal of 5 bases from V and 2 bases from J, the junction contained 3 bases not matched to a gene. The CDR3 is 16 amino acids. Germline-derived CDR1 and CDR2 are PRHDT and FYEKMQ (reference sequence). The CDR3 is CASSDRGRAGANVLTF. The DNA for the CDR3 is TGTGCCAGCAGCGACAGGGGGCGCGCTGGGGCCAACGTCCTGACTTTC.